This T cell receptor beta chain was identified during a study of control samples from healthy donors and cancer patients (dated by TCRdb to the early 2020s). As encoded in the germline V gene, CDR1 is LGHNA while CDR2 is YNFKEQ. Between the V and J ends, shortened by 3 bases and 3 bases respectively, the junction contains 15 bases. From the cysteine up to the phenylalanine, the CDR3 has a length of 15 residues. The kept DNA is CDR3 alone, 45 bases in frame from the first base. Preparation of the library involved the immunoSEQ multiplex PCR assay. Sourced from immuneACCESS, this table was stored by TCRdb with only in-frame sequences that have V and J called. A share of the clones is absent; for the studies checked, an unresolved V gene accounts for under half, and the remainder has no known explanation. This sample gives roughly 69,000 clones in total; around 87% of them show up just once. The ten largest clones represent about 2.1% of the sample.

With regard to this clone: Its binding antigen is unknown. The input lacks base qualities; no much larger clone sits a single base away.

Input material: PBMCs. The chain employs TRBV4-2 and TRBJ2-7, with no confidently assigned D gene. This receptor was obtained from a woman aged 50 to 60 with head and neck cancer. The CDR3: CASSHETTEDYEQYF. The DNA is as follows: TGTGCCAGCAGCCACGAAACCACAGAAGACTACGAGCAGTACTTC.